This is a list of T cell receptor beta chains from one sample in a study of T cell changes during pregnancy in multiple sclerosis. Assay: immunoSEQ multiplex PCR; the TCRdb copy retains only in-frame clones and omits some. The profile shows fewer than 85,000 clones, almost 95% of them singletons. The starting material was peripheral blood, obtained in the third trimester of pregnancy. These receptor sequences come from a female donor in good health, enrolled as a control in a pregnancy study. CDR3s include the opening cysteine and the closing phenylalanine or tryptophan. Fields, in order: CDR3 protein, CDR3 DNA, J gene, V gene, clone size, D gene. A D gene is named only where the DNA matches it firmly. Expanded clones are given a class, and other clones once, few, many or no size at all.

CDR3: CASSLDRYSNQPQHF
DNA: TGTGCCAGCAGTCTAGACAGATATAGCAATCAGCCCCAGCATTTT
J: TRBJ1-5
V: TRBV2
size: -
D: -

CDR3: CASSEAAGGPDEQYF
DNA: TGTGCCAGCAGTGAAGCAGCGGGAGGGCCGGACGAGCAGTACTTC
J: TRBJ2-7
V: TRBV6-1
size: once
D: TRBD2

CDR3: CASSWGLTQETQYF
DNA: TGTGCCAGCAGCTGGGGACTTACTCAAGAGACCCAGTACTTC
J: TRBJ2-5
V: TRBV5-6
size: -
D: -

CDR3: CASSSTSGSEQYF
DNA: TGTGCCAGCAGTTCTACAAGCGGGAGCGAGCAGTACTTC
J: TRBJ2-7
V: TRBV14
size: -
D: TRBD2

CDR3: CATSRAQGSYEQYF
DNA: TGTGCCACCAGCAGAGCACAGGGTTCCTACGAGCAGTACTTC
J: TRBJ2-7
V: TRBV15
size: -
D: -

CDR3: CASSLDGSTDTQYF
DNA: TGTGCCAGCAGCTTAGACGGGAGTACAGATACGCAGTATTTT
J: TRBJ2-3
V: TRBV7-2
size: -
D: -

CDR3: CASSPPFSGTGELFF
DNA: TGTGCCAGCAGCCCCCCCTTTTCAGGCACCGGGGAGCTGTTTTTT
J: TRBJ2-2
V: TRBV7-9
size: -
D: -

CDR3: CASSVELGNQPQHF
DNA: TGTGCCAGCAGTGTTGAGTTGGGCAATCAGCCCCAGCATTTT
J: TRBJ1-5
V: TRBV2
size: -
D: -

CDR3: CASRITGPNTEAFF
DNA: TGTGCCAGCAGAATAACAGGACCTAACACTGAAGCTTTCTTT
J: TRBJ1-1
V: TRBV25-1
size: -
D: -

CDR3: CASSQAQGSYGYTF
DNA: TGCGCCAGCAGCCAAGCCCAGGGCAGCTATGGCTACACCTTC
J: TRBJ1-2
V: TRBV4-1
size: -
D: -

CDR3: CASTQTRGRGEKLFF
DNA: TGTGCCAGCACCCAAACCAGGGGAAGGGGTGAAAAACTGTTTTTT
J: TRBJ1-4
V: TRBV28
size: once
D: -

CDR3: CASSRTLAGEINGTQYF
DNA: TGTGCCAGCAGCCGCACTCTAGCGGGAGAGATCAATGGGACCCAGTACTTC
J: TRBJ2-5
V: TRBV27
size: -
D: TRBD2

CDR3: CASSEADGQGYQPQHF
DNA: TGTGCCAGCAGTGAAGCGGATGGACAGGGCTATCAGCCCCAGCATTTT
J: TRBJ1-5
V: TRBV6-1
size: -
D: TRBD1

CDR3: CASSPMREGFDTQYF
DNA: TGTGCCAGCAGCCCCATGCGGGAGGGCTTTGATACGCAGTATTTT
J: TRBJ2-3
V: TRBV9
size: -
D: TRBD2

CDR3: CASSFSGSGNTIYF
DNA: TGTGCCAGCAGCTTCTCGGGATCTGGAAACACCATATATTTT
J: TRBJ1-3
V: TRBV13
size: -
D: -

CDR3: CASSLTSGLNEQFF
DNA: TGTGCCAGCAGCCTGACTAGCGGACTAAATGAGCAGTTCTTC
J: TRBJ2-1
V: TRBV11-3
size: -
D: TRBD2

CDR3: CASSYPQGGGTYEQYF
DNA: TGTGCCAGCAGTTACCCACAGGGTGGAGGTACCTACGAGCAGTACTTC
J: TRBJ2-7
V: TRBV6-5
size: once
D: -

CDR3: CASSLMASGTDTQYF
DNA: TGTGCCAGCAGCTTAATGGCTAGCGGCACAGATACGCAGTATTTT
J: TRBJ2-3
V: TRBV7-3
size: -
D: -

CDR3: CASGPQGTSYEQYF
DNA: TGTGCCAGCGGCCCGCAGGGCACCTCCTACGAGCAGTACTTC
J: TRBJ2-7
V: TRBV27
size: -
D: -

CDR3: CASETGGAPETQYF
DNA: TGTGCCAGTGAGACGGGCGGGGCACCTGAGACCCAGTACTTC
J: TRBJ2-5
V: TRBV28
size: -
D: -

CDR3: CASSLPGYNSPLHF
DNA: TGTGCCAGCAGTTTACCGGGGTATAATTCACCCCTCCACTTT
J: TRBJ1-6
V: TRBV28
size: -
D: -

CDR3: CSVDIGSGFTDTQYF
DNA: TGCAGCGTTGATATCGGGAGCGGTTTCACAGATACGCAGTATTTT
J: TRBJ2-3
V: TRBV29-1
size: -
D: -

CDR3: CASTRGRDQQFF
DNA: TGTGCCAGCACCAGAGGTAGAGACCAGCAGTTCTTC
J: TRBJ2-1
V: TRBV28
size: -
D: -

CDR3: CASSLSGYEQYF
DNA: TGTGCCAGCAGTTTAAGCGGGTACGAGCAGTACTTC
J: TRBJ2-7
V: TRBV27
size: -
D: -